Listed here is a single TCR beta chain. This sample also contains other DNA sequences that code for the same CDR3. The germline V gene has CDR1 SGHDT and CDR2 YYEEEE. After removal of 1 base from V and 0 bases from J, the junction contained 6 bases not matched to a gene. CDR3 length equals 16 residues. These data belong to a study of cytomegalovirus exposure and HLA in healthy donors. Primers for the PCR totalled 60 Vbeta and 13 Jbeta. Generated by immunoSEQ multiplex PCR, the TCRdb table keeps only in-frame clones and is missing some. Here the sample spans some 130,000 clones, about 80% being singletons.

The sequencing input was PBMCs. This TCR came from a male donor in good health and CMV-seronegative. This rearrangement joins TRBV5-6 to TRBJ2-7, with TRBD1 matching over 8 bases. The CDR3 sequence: CASSLPGGVSSYEQYF. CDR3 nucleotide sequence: TGTGCCAGCAGCTTGCCAGGGGGCGTGAGCTCCTACGAGCAGTACTTC.